A selection of T cell receptor beta chains follows, all from one sample in a study of T cell changes during pregnancy in multiple sclerosis. Libraries were prepared by immunoSEQ multiplex PCR; TCRdb keeps only in-frame clonotypes and omits some of them. The sample lists tens of thousands of clones; around nine tenths were seen once. Sequences were derived from peripheral blood, sampled in the second trimester of pregnancy. These TCRs come from a female donor with multiple sclerosis, enrolled in a pregnancy study. Both conserved end residues are part of each CDR3. The D gene is left open where the match is weak. For some rows the clone size is stated as once, few or many, or as a class when expanded; others skip it.

v_call: TRBV6-1; clone_size: NA; j_call: TRBJ2-7; d_call: TRBD2; cdr3_aa: CASSGTSVYEQYF; cdr3_nt: TGTGCCAGCTCCGGGACTAGCGTCTACGAGCAGTACTTC
v_call: TRBV6-1; clone_size: once; j_call: TRBJ1-1; d_call: NA; cdr3_aa: CASKESGGLNTEAFF; cdr3_nt: TGTGCCAGCAAAGAATCGGGGGGCCTGAACACTGAAGCTTTCTTT
v_call: TRBV7-2; clone_size: NA; j_call: TRBJ1-2; d_call: NA; cdr3_aa: CASSLVAPGGYTF; cdr3_nt: TGTGCCAGCAGCTTAGTGGCTCCGGGTGGCTACACCTTC
v_call: TRBV2; clone_size: NA; j_call: TRBJ1-5; d_call: NA; cdr3_aa: CASSERSPAGLNQPQHF; cdr3_nt: TGTGCCAGCAGTGAAAGGTCCCCGGCAGGGTTAAATCAGCCCCAGCATTTT
v_call: TRBV7-2; clone_size: NA; j_call: TRBJ2-1; d_call: TRBD1; cdr3_aa: CASSRDRSSYNEQFF; cdr3_nt: TGTGCCAGCAGCCGGGACAGGAGCTCCTACAATGAGCAGTTCTTC
v_call: TRBV28; clone_size: NA; j_call: TRBJ2-7; d_call: NA; cdr3_aa: CASSLNQGYEQYF; cdr3_nt: TGTGCCAGCAGTCTCAACCAGGGGTACGAGCAGTACTTC
v_call: TRBV6-4; clone_size: many; j_call: TRBJ2-2; d_call: TRBD2; cdr3_aa: CASSSGGANTGELFF; cdr3_nt: TGTGCCAGCAGTAGCGGGGGGGCGAACACCGGGGAGCTGTTTTTT
v_call: TRBV18; clone_size: once; j_call: TRBJ2-7; d_call: TRBD2; cdr3_aa: CASSPTSGSFEQYF; cdr3_nt: TGTGCCAGCTCACCAACTAGCGGGAGTTTCGAGCAGTACTTC
v_call: TRBV7-2; clone_size: NA; j_call: TRBJ2-7; d_call: TRBD2; cdr3_aa: CASSLGGTSGGFYEQYF; cdr3_nt: TGTGCCAGCAGCTTAGGTGGGACTAGCGGCGGTTTCTACGAGCAGTACTTC
v_call: TRBV20-1; clone_size: NA; j_call: TRBJ2-5; d_call: NA; cdr3_aa: CSAPKKETQYF; cdr3_nt: TGCAGTGCCCCAAAAAAAGAGACCCAGTACTTC
v_call: TRBV6-5; clone_size: NA; j_call: TRBJ2-6; d_call: NA; cdr3_aa: CASSSWAGSGANVLTF; cdr3_nt: TGTGCCAGCAGTTCCTGGGCAGGCTCTGGGGCCAACGTCCTGACTTTC
v_call: TRBV14; clone_size: NA; j_call: TRBJ2-1; d_call: TRBD2; cdr3_aa: CASSQAKTSGIQEQFF; cdr3_nt: TGTGCCAGCAGCCAAGCGAAGACTAGCGGGATCCAGGAGCAGTTCTTC
v_call: TRBV7-2; clone_size: NA; j_call: TRBJ1-3; d_call: TRBD1; cdr3_aa: CASSLVGTGNGNTIYF; cdr3_nt: TGTGCCAGCAGCTTAGTGGGGACAGGGAACGGAAACACCATATATTTT
v_call: TRBV6-5; clone_size: NA; j_call: TRBJ2-7; d_call: TRBD1; cdr3_aa: CASSYPTGKGSYEQYF; cdr3_nt: TGTGCCAGCAGTTATCCGACAGGGAAGGGGTCCTACGAGCAGTACTTC
v_call: TRBV5-6; clone_size: NA; j_call: TRBJ1-1; d_call: NA; cdr3_aa: CASSFEQTIEAFF; cdr3_nt: TGTGCCAGCAGCTTTGAACAGACTATTGAAGCTTTCTTT
v_call: TRBV19; clone_size: NA; j_call: TRBJ2-1; d_call: TRBD2; cdr3_aa: CASSRLAGDNEQFF; cdr3_nt: TGTGCCAGTAGTAGACTAGCGGGTGACAATGAGCAGTTCTTC
v_call: TRBV9; clone_size: NA; j_call: TRBJ2-3; d_call: TRBD2; cdr3_aa: CASSVGLAGGRADTQYF; cdr3_nt: TGTGCCAGCAGCGTAGGACTAGCGGGAGGTAGGGCAGATACGCAGTATTTT
v_call: TRBV6-1; clone_size: NA; j_call: TRBJ2-7; d_call: TRBD1; cdr3_aa: CASSRDRRSSYEQYF; cdr3_nt: TGTGCCAGCAGTAGGGACAGGCGGAGCTCCTACGAGCAGTACTTC
v_call: TRBV6-5; clone_size: NA; j_call: TRBJ1-1; d_call: TRBD1; cdr3_aa: CASSHQGQGGTEAFF; cdr3_nt: TGTGCCAGCAGTCACCAAGGACAGGGAGGGACTGAAGCTTTCTTT
v_call: TRBV28; clone_size: few; j_call: TRBJ1-6; d_call: NA; cdr3_aa: CASSLIQKYSPLHF; cdr3_nt: TGTGCCAGCAGTTTAATACAGAAGTATTCACCCCTCCACTTT
v_call: TRBV5-7; clone_size: NA; j_call: TRBJ2-4; d_call: TRBD1; cdr3_aa: CASSADRFSQYF; cdr3_nt: TGTGCCAGCAGCGCGGACAGGTTTTCTCAGTACTTC
v_call: TRBV7-8; clone_size: NA; j_call: TRBJ2-3; d_call: TRBD1; cdr3_aa: CASSEGGTGYTDTQYF; cdr3_nt: TGTGCCAGCAGCGAAGGGGGGACAGGCTACACAGATACGCAGTATTTT
v_call: TRBV30; clone_size: NA; j_call: TRBJ2-3; d_call: NA; cdr3_aa: CARGAGKNTQYF; cdr3_nt: TGTGCTCGAGGGGCGGGGAAAAATACGCAGTATTTT
v_call: TRBV11-2; clone_size: NA; j_call: TRBJ2-2; d_call: NA; cdr3_aa: CASSLGQAGGELFF; cdr3_nt: TGTGCCAGCAGCTTAGGTCAGGCTGGAGGGGAGCTGTTTTTT
v_call: TRBV18; clone_size: NA; j_call: TRBJ2-1; d_call: NA; cdr3_aa: CASSSSLDNEQFF; cdr3_nt: TGTGCCAGCTCATCTAGTTTAGATAATGAGCAGTTCTTC
v_call: TRBV7-2; clone_size: NA; j_call: TRBJ2-1; d_call: TRBD2; cdr3_aa: CASSPQLAGRYNEQFF; cdr3_nt: TGTGCCAGCAGCCCCCAACTAGCGGGGCGTTACAATGAGCAGTTCTTC
v_call: TRBV12-5; clone_size: NA; j_call: TRBJ2-7; d_call: NA; cdr3_aa: CASALGDYEQYF; cdr3_nt: TGTGCTAGTGCTTTGGGCGACTACGAGCAGTACTTC
v_call: TRBV10-3; clone_size: few; j_call: TRBJ1-5; d_call: NA; cdr3_aa: CAISEGRGNSNQPQHF; cdr3_nt: TGTGCCATCAGTGAGGGTAGGGGAAATAGCAATCAGCCCCAGCATTTT
v_call: TRBV9; clone_size: NA; j_call: TRBJ1-2; d_call: NA; cdr3_aa: CASSVLDSNYGYTF; cdr3_nt: TGTGCCAGCAGCGTATTAGACAGTAACTATGGCTACACCTTC
v_call: TRBV9; clone_size: NA; j_call: TRBJ2-1; d_call: TRBD2; cdr3_aa: CASGPPGLAPNEQFF; cdr3_nt: TGTGCCAGCGGACCCCCGGGACTAGCCCCCAATGAGCAGTTCTTC
v_call: TRBV4-2; clone_size: NA; j_call: TRBJ1-3; d_call: NA; cdr3_aa: CASSQEGGGGGNTIYF; cdr3_nt: TGTGCCAGCAGCCAAGAAGGTGGGGGCGGTGGAAACACCATATATTTT
v_call: TRBV10-3; clone_size: NA; j_call: TRBJ1-2; d_call: TRBD1; cdr3_aa: CAISDPTGGDNYGYTF; cdr3_nt: TGTGCCATCAGTGACCCGACAGGGGGCGACAACTATGGCTACACCTTC
v_call: TRBV14; clone_size: NA; j_call: TRBJ1-5; d_call: NA; cdr3_aa: CASSQDSDQPQHF; cdr3_nt: TGTGCCAGCAGCCAGGACAGCGATCAGCCCCAGCATTTT
v_call: TRBV18; clone_size: once; j_call: TRBJ2-3; d_call: TRBD1; cdr3_aa: CASSPDRGHTDTQYF; cdr3_nt: TGTGCCAGCTCACCGGACAGGGGTCACACAGATACGCAGTATTTT
v_call: TRBV6-5; clone_size: NA; j_call: TRBJ1-1; d_call: TRBD1; cdr3_aa: CASSYSGQAPNTEAFF; cdr3_nt: TGTGCCAGCAGTTACTCCGGACAGGCCCCTAACACTGAAGCTTTCTTT
v_call: TRBV4-1; clone_size: NA; j_call: TRBJ2-3; d_call: NA; cdr3_aa: CASSHTERTDTQYF; cdr3_nt: TGCGCCAGCAGCCATACCGAGCGGACAGATACGCAGTATTTT
v_call: TRBV5-6; clone_size: NA; j_call: TRBJ2-2; d_call: NA; cdr3_aa: CASSLVSGDVFPGELFF; cdr3_nt: TGTGCCAGCAGCTTGGTATCGGGGGACGTCTTCCCCGGGGAGCTGTTTTTT
v_call: TRBV9; clone_size: once; j_call: TRBJ1-3; d_call: NA; cdr3_aa: CASSVGVGNTIYF; cdr3_nt: TGTGCCAGCAGCGTAGGAGTAGGAAACACCATATATTTT
v_call: TRBV28; clone_size: NA; j_call: TRBJ1-2; d_call: TRBD1; cdr3_aa: CASRGRQGPNYGYTF; cdr3_nt: TGTGCCAGCAGAGGACGACAGGGGCCGAACTATGGCTACACCTTC
v_call: TRBV9; clone_size: NA; j_call: TRBJ2-1; d_call: TRBD2; cdr3_aa: CASSQGTSLDEQFF; cdr3_nt: TGTGCCAGCAGTCAAGGGACTAGCCTCGATGAGCAGTTCTTC
v_call: TRBV5-1; clone_size: NA; j_call: TRBJ1-3; d_call: NA; cdr3_aa: CASSLGAPNTIYF; cdr3_nt: TGCGCCAGCAGCTTGGGAGCCCCAAACACCATATATTTT
v_call: TRBV19; clone_size: NA; j_call: TRBJ1-4; d_call: TRBD1; cdr3_aa: CASSPGTGFIEKLFF; cdr3_nt: TGTGCCAGTAGTCCCGGGACAGGGTTTATTGAAAAACTGTTTTTT